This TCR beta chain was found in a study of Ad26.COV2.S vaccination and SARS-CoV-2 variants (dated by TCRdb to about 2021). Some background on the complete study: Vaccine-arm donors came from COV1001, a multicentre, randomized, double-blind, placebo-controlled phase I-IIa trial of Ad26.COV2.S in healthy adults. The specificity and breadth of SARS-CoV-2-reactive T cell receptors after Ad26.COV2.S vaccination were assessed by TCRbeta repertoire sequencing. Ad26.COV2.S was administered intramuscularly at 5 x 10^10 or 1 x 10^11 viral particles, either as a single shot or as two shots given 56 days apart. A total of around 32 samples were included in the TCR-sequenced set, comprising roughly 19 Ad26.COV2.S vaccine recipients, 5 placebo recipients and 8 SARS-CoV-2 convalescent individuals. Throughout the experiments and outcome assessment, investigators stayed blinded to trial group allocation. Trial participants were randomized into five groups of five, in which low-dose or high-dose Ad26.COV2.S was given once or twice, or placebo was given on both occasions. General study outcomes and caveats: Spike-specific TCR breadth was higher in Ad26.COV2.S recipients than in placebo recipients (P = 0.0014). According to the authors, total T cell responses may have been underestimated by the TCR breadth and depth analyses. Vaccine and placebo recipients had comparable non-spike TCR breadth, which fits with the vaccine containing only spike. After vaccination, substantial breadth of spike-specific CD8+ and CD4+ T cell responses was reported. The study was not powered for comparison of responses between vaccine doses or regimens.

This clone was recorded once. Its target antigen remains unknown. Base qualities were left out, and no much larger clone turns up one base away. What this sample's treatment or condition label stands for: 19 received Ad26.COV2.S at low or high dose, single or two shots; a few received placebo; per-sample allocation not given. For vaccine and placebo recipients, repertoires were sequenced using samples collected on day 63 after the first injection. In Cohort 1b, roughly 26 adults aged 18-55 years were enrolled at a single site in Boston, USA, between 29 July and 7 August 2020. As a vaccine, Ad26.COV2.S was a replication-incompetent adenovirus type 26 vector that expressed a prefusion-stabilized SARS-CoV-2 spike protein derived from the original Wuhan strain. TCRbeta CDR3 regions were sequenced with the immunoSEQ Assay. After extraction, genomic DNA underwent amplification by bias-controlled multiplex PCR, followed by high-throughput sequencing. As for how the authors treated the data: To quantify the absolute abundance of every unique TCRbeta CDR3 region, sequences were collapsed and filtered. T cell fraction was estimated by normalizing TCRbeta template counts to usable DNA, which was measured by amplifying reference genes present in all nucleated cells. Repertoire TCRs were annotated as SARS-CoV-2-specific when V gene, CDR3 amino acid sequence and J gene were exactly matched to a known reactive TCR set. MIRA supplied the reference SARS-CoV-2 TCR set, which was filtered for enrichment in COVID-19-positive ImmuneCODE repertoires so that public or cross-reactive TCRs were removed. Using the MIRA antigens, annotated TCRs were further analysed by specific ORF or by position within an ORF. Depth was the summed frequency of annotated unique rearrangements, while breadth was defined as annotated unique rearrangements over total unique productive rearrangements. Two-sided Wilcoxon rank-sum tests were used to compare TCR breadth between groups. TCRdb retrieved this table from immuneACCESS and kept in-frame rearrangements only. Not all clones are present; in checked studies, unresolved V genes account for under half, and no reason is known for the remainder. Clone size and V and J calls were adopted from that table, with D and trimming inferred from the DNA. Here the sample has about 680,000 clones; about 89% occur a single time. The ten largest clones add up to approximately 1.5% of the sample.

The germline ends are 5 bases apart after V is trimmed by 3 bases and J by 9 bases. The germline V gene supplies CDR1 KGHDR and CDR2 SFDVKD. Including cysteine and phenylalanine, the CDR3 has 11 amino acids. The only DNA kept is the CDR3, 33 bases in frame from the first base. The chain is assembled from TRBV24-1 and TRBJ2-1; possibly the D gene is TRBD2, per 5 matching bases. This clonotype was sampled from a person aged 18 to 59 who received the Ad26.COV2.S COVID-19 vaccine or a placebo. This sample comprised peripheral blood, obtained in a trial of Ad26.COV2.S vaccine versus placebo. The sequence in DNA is TGTGCCACCAGTGATCGGGGTGAGCAGTTCTTC. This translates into CATSDRGEQFF.